The clone carrying this T cell receptor (beta chain) has a single count. Its antigen is as yet unknown. The sample is drawn from a study of T cell responses to AZD1222 COVID-19 vaccine. Study-level points and caveats: Close to half of spike-specific TCRs reportedly recognize unmutated variant regions. Only a handful of AZD1222 recipients tested seropositive at baseline. Scientists sampled the repertoires only once the peak T cell response had passed. Spike-specific TCR breadth and depth both grew after two AZD1222 doses.

Assay used: immunoSEQ multiplex PCR; TCRdb lists only in-frame clones, some missing. The profile shows under 200,000 clones, about 91% of them singletons. The J segment lost 7 bases and the V segment lost 3 bases, leaving 9 bases of the junction unmatched. Germline-derived CDR1 and CDR2 are SGHNT and YYREEE (reference sequence). The length of the CDR3 is 14 residues. The chain links TRBV5-4 to TRBJ2-5; 7 nucleotides line up with TRBD1. The TCR sequence derives from an adult in good health. This specimen consisted of peripheral blood, obtained on day 0 of MenACWY control vaccination. CDR3 residues: CASSSPDREGTQYF. DNA for the CDR3: TGTGCCAGCAGCTCTCCAGACAGGGAAGGGACCCAGTACTTC.